The present entry profiles one T cell receptor beta chain with its context. Its antigen is not identified. This sample stems from a study of cytomegalovirus exposure and HLA in healthy donors. Study background: Just over 80% of around 390 genotyped donors fell in the Caucasian-associated ancestry cluster. Study findings and constraints: It was shown in a later analysis that HLA-associated TCR beta chains were more clonally expanded than other, equally common chains.

The PCR had 60 Vbeta and 13 Jbeta primers. This table comes from immunoSEQ multiplex PCR, and its TCRdb copy is limited to in-frame clones, with some not included. The sample lists about 200,000 clones; nearly 80% were seen once. The CDR3 runs to 17 residues. Trimming cost V 11 bases and J 0 bases, with 25 bases left between them. Germline V gene sequence: CDR1 SEHNR, CDR2 FQNEAQ (reference sequence). The sequence was obtained from a man younger than 30 in good health and CMV-seronegative. The sequenced material came from PBMCs. The rearrangement links TRBV7-9 to TRBJ1-1, with TRBD1 as a possible D gene (6 bases). The CDR3 region has the DNA TGTGCCTTCCACTCCCTCTCGACAGGAGAGATGAACACTGAAGCTTTCTTT. This sequence encodes CAFHSLSTGEMNTEAFF. Supplemented by reference TRBV7-9 and TRBJ1-1, the full variable domain reads DTGVSQNPRHKITKRGQNVTFRCDPISEHNRLYWYRQTLGQGPEFLTYFQNEAQLEKSRLLSDRFSAERPKGSFSTLEIQRTEQGDSAMYLCAFHSLSTGEMNTEAFFGQGTRLTVV.